A single sample gave rise to the 28 T cell receptor beta chains below, sequenced in a study of CD8 T cells in Susac syndrome. RNA amounts of roughly 0.45 to 1 ug underwent reverse transcription with random hexamers. TCRdb analysed the immunoSEQ multiplex PCR reads with MiXCR anew, one entry per CDR3 protein. In the table there are some 100,000 distinct CDR3 sequences, around 92% of which are singletons. The sample was CD8+ T cells from PBMCs. The receptors come from a human donor in good health.

This chain links TRBV12-3 or TRBV12-4 with TRBJ2-2; the match to TRBD1 covers 9 bases. The CDR3 extends over 16 amino acids. After removal of 6 bases from V and 2 bases from J, the junction contained 7 bases not matched to a gene. The CDR3 DNA follows: TGTGCCAGCAGACGTCCGGGACAGGGAAACACCGGGGAGCTGTTTTTT. It is translated as CASRRPGQGNTGELFF.

This chain joins TRBV7-9 and TRBJ1-2; no firm D call. V was clipped by 4 bases and J by 5 bases, with 17 bases between them. From germline, CDR1 is SEHNR and CDR2 FQNEAQ (reference sequence). The CDR3 runs to 15 residues. The CDR3 DNA reads TGTGCCAGCAGCTCAGGAGGGCTACCCCCATATGGCTACACCTTC. Amino acids: CASSSGGLPPYGYTF.

The chain couples TRBV2 to TRBJ2-6; D gene uncertain. V was cut by 4 bases and J by 0 bases, with 10 bases left in between. Germline V gene lookup returns CDR1 SNHLY and CDR2 FYNNEI. The CDR3 length is 16 residues. The DNA of the CDR3 is TGTGCCAGCAGTGTAATGTCCAACTCTGGGGCCAACGTCCTGACTTTC. As protein: CASSVMSNSGANVLTF. The complete variable domain, with remaining parts taken from reference TRBV2 and TRBJ2-6, reads EPEVTQTPSHQVTQMGQEVILRCVPISNHLYFYWYRQILGQKVEFLVSFYNNEISEKSEIFDDQFSVERPDGSNFTLKIRSTKLEDSAMYFCASSVMSNSGANVLTFGAGSRLTVL.

This chain connects TRBV7-2 to TRBJ1-2; possible D gene TRBD1, 6 bases. Trimming cost V 2 bases and J 8 bases, with 12 bases left between them. Germline V gives CDR1 SGHTA, CDR2 FQGNSA. The CDR3 is 13 residues long. The CDR3 region is CASSLQGSNGYTF. The CDR3 DNA reads as TGTGCCAGCAGCTTACAGGGGTCGAACGGCTACACCTTC.

The chain carries TRBV29-1 and TRBJ1-1; 12 positions match TRBD1. The CDR3 totals 15 residues. CDR1 and CDR2 (germline): SQVTM, ANQGSEA. V lost 2 bases to trimming and J lost 4 bases; unmatched junction nucleotides: 5. The CDR3 loop reads CSVEWDRGLGTEAFF. The CDR3 DNA reads TGCAGCGTTGAATGGGACAGGGGGCTTGGCACTGAAGCTTTCTTT.

The chain is built from TRBV20-1 and TRBJ1-4, with a possible D match to TRBD1 (6 bases). V shed 5 bases and J shed 0 bases, with 13 bases lying between them. The CDR3 spans 15 residues. CDR1 and CDR2 from the germline V gene are DFQATT and SNEGSKA (reference sequence). The CDR3 loop is CSAGGQHSTNEKLFF. CDR3 DNA sequence: TGCAGTGCTGGTGGACAGCACTCAACTAATGAAAAACTGTTTTTT.

This clonotype was found a few times. CDR3 bases: TGCAGCGTTGGGGTGGGACAGGGGGCAAGGCAGCCCCAGCATTTT. Translated: CSVGVGQGARQPQHF. J is TRBJ1-5 and V is TRBV29-1, with 12 bases aligning to TRBD1. Germline CDR1 reads SQVTM; CDR2 reads ANQGSEA. After removal of 4 bases from V and 7 bases from J, the junction contained 8 bases not matched to a gene. The CDR3 spans 15 residues.

V is TRBV14 and J is TRBJ1-4, with 7 bases aligning to TRBD1. V gave up 6 bases and J gave up 8 bases; unmatched junction bases: 6. This CDR3 region has 13 residues. Germline CDR1 reads SGHDN; CDR2 reads FVKESK. This CDR3 is CASRATGREKLFF. CDR3 coding DNA: TGTGCCAGCAGAGCGACAGGGCGAGAAAAACTGTTTTTT.

The rearrangement links TRBV7-2 to TRBJ1-4, with 9 bases aligning to TRBD1. CDR1 SGHTA and CDR2 FQGNSA come from the germline V gene. The CDR3 runs 15 residues. The V and J ends lost 4 bases and 6 bases, in that order; junction bases with no gene match: 6. CDR3 DNA sequence: TGTGCCAGCAGCTCACAGGGGGCACGGCATGAAAAACTGTTTTTT. Amino acid sequence: CASSSQGARHEKLFF. The full variable domain, in which reference TRBV7-2 and TRBJ1-4 provide the parts outside the CDR3, is GAGVSQSPSNKVTEKGKDVELRCDPISGHTALYWYRQSLGQGLEFLIYFQGNSAPDKSGLPSDRFSAERTGGSVSTLTIQRTQQEDSAVYLCASSSQGARHEKLFFGSGTQLSVL.

V usage is TRBV5-1 and J usage is TRBJ1-1, with a possible D match to TRBD1 (6 bases). The V gene lost 4 bases and the J gene lost 3 bases, with 16 bases spanning the gap. Germline CDR1 is SGHRS and CDR2 is YFSETQ. This CDR3 region has 15 residues. The CDR3 DNA reads TGCGCCAGCAGCCCAACAGGGAAGGGCGACACTGAAGCTTTCTTT. Translated, it gives CASSPTGKGDTEAFF.

The genes are TRBV9 and TRBJ2-7; D is ambiguous. Germline CDR1 SGDLS, CDR2 YYNGEE. This CDR3 spans 14 amino acids. The V end was cut by 0 bases, the J end by 2 bases, with 9 bases between. CDR3 sequence (DNA): TGTGCCAGCAGCGTAGGCGTCGAGACCTACGAGCAGTACTTC. Translated: CASSVGVETYEQYF.

The chain carries TRBV12-3 or TRBV12-4 and TRBJ2-6, with TRBD1 identical over 8 bases. This CDR3 spans 18 amino acids. V shed 4 bases and J 0 bases; nucleotides not matched to a gene: 8. CDR3 in amino acids: CASSSPGQAVSGANVLTF. For the CDR3, the DNA is TGTGCCAGCAGTTCCCCGGGACAGGCTGTCTCTGGGGCCAACGTCCTGACTTTC.

A note on this clonotype: Because the CDR3 is missing its conserved closing phenylalanine or tryptophan, this is likely a read error. V usage is TRBV29-1 and J usage is TRBJ1-1; D is uncertain. The CDR3 is 11 residues long. Germline V gene data show CDR1 as SQVTM and CDR2 as ANQGSEA. The V gene lost 3 bases and the J gene lost 6 bases, with 8 bases spanning the gap. DNA for the CDR3: TGCAGCGTTGACTCATTCCCTGAAGCTTTCCTT. This encodes CSVDSFPEAFL.

The chain is built from TRBV19 and TRBJ1-5; D not resolved. CDR3 length equals 12 residues. Trimming left V 7 bases short and J 7 bases short, with 11 bases between. The germline CDR1 and CDR2 sequences are LNHDA and SQIVND (reference sequence). The CDR3 protein is CASTPSGQPQHF. The DNA for the CDR3 is TGTGCCAGTACCCCCTCGGGACAGCCCCAGCATTTT.

This rearrangement joins TRBV5-6 to TRBJ1-1; no clear D. Trimming cost V 3 bases and J 6 bases, with 9 bases left between them. Germline V gene sequence: CDR1 SGHDT, CDR2 YYEEEE. CDR3 length: 12 residues. The CDR3 loop is CASSYRVAEAFF. CDR3 bases: TGTGCCAGCAGCTATCGGGTGGCTGAAGCTTTCTTT. Complete variable domain (other parts from reference TRBV5-6 and TRBJ1-1): DAGVTQSPTHLIKTRGQQVTLRCSPKSGHDTVSWYQQALGQGPQFIFQYYEEEERQRGNFPDRFSGHQFPNYSSELNVNALLLGDSALYLCASSYRVAEAFFGQGTRLTVV.

CDR3 nucleotide sequence: TGTGCCAGTAGTGGACAGGGACGGTATGGCTACACCTTC. Encoded protein: CASSGQGRYGYTF. This chain connects TRBV19 to TRBJ1-2; 8 nucleotides agree with TRBD1. Per the germline V gene, CDR1 is LNHDA and CDR2 is SQIVND (reference sequence). This CDR3 comprises 13 residues. The V and J ends lost 5 bases and 5 bases, in that order; junction bases with no gene match: 4.

The V and J genes are TRBV9 and TRBJ1-6, with D hard to call. The CDR3 is 16 residues long. The ends were cut back, 4 bases at V and 0 bases at J, with 11 bases in the middle. The germline CDR1 and CDR2 sequences are SGDLS and YYNGEE. This chain's CDR3 is CASSRRADSYNSPLHF. The CDR3 DNA reads as TGTGCCAGCAGCCGGCGGGCGGACTCCTATAATTCACCCCTCCACTTT.

This chain links TRBV29-1 with TRBJ2-2; 8 positions agree with TRBD2. This CDR3 is built from 14 residues. With 6 bases clipped from V and 5 bases from J, the junction kept 8 bases outside the gene matches. CDR1 is SQVTM and CDR2 is ANQGSEA in the germline V gene. The CDR3 bases are TGCAGCGTGGCCGGGACTAGAAGTACCGGGGAGCTGTTTTTT. It yields the protein CSVAGTRSTGELFF.

This clonotype has only a few counts. This rearrangement joins TRBV3-1 to TRBJ2-7; TRBD1 matches 7 bases. V was clipped by 4 bases and J by 3 bases; unmatched bases: 6. CDR3 length: 14 amino acids. Germline assignment: CDR1 LGHDT and CDR2 YNNKEL (reference sequence). For the CDR3, the DNA is TGTGCCAGCAGCCCCGGGACAGCGTACTACGAGCAGTACTTC. Translation: CASSPGTAYYEQYF.

The rearrangement uses TRBV2 and TRBJ1-5, with 7 bases identical to TRBD1. CDR1 SNHLY and CDR2 FYNNEI come from the germline V gene. V dropped 6 bases and J dropped 4; count of bases not matched to a gene: 3. This CDR3 region has 13 residues. The CDR3 coding sequence is TGTGCCAGCAGGCTGGGACAGAATCAGCCCCAGCATTTT. Residues: CASRLGQNQPQHF.

The rearrangement links TRBV5-6 to TRBJ1-1; D is ambiguous. The CDR3 contains 15 residues. Germline lookup yields CDR1 SGHDT and CDR2 YYEEEE. V was cut by 5 bases and J by 0 bases, with 14 bases left in between. This CDR3 is CASRLKGLMNTEAFF. The DNA for the CDR3 is TGTGCCAGCAGATTAAAAGGACTCATGAACACTGAAGCTTTCTTT.

The chain is built from TRBV5-1 and TRBJ1-5, with D maybe TRBD1 (5 bases). Germline V lookup: CDR1 SGHRS, CDR2 YFSETQ. V shed 6 bases and J shed 2 bases, with 15 bases lying between them. The CDR3 consists of 15 residues. The CDR3 here is CASKLTDSRNQPQHF. The CDR3, as DNA: TGCGCCAGCAAATTAACCGACAGCCGCAATCAGCCCCAGCATTTT.

The chain's CDR3 is CASSLELAEAYEQYF. The CDR3 DNA is TGTGCCAGCAGCTTAGAACTAGCGGAAGCCTACGAGCAGTACTTC. The chain links TRBV7-9 to TRBJ2-7; TRBD2 matches at 8 bases. This CDR3 is built from 15 residues. The trim removed 1 base at V and 2 bases at J, leaving 4 bases unmatched. The V gene's germline CDR1 is SEHNR and CDR2 FQNEAQ (reference sequence).

The gene calls are TRBV4-2 and TRBJ2-3, with TRBD2 matching over 9 bases. V was pared by 1 base and J by 7 bases, with 9 bases of the junction left unmatched. Per the germline V gene, CDR1 is LGHNA and CDR2 is YNFKEQ. This CDR3 is 16 amino acids long. The CDR3, as DNA: TGTGCCAGCAGCCAAGCCGGCGGGGGGGGTTTAAATACGCAGTATTTT. This sequence encodes CASSQAGGGGLNTQYF.

This rearrangement joins TRBV29-1 to TRBJ2-1, with D perhaps matching TRBD2 (5 bases). V was cut by 2 bases and J by 1 base, with 9 bases left in between. In germline, CDR1 is SQVTM, CDR2 ANQGSEA. This CDR3 comprises 14 residues. The CDR3 coding sequence is TGCAGCGTTGAATTGTGGGAGTCCTACAATGAGCAGTTCTTC. Encoded protein: CSVELWESYNEQFF.

The V gene is TRBV19, the J gene TRBJ2-4; TRBD1 matches at 9 bases. The J segment lost 7 bases and the V segment lost 7 bases, leaving 11 bases of the junction unmatched. The CDR3 covers 15 residues. Germline values: CDR1 LNHDA, CDR2 SQIVND (reference sequence). The CDR3 bases are TGTGCCAGTACCGCCGGGGCGGGGACAGGGAACATTCAGTACTTC. Protein: CASTAGAGTGNIQYF.

The chain links TRBV3-1 to TRBJ1-2; D unresolved. The ends were cut back, 0 bases at V and 7 bases at J, with 12 bases in the middle. CDR3 size: 14 residues. The V gene's germline CDR1 is LGHDT and CDR2 YNNKEL (reference sequence). The CDR3 DNA is TGTGCCAGCAGCCAAGAAGGCCAGCCGGGTGGCTACACCTTC. It is translated as CASSQEGQPGGYTF.

The chain links TRBV7-2 to TRBJ1-1; 8 bases line up with TRBD1. Germline CDR1 reads SGHTA; CDR2 reads FQGNSA. With V trimmed by 7 bases and J by 7 bases, 14 bases remained unmatched. CDR3 length: 15 residues. The CDR3 DNA is TGTGCCAGCATCGAAGGACAGGGTTTCTCTCATGAAGCTTTCTTT. It yields the protein CASIEGQGFSHEAFF.